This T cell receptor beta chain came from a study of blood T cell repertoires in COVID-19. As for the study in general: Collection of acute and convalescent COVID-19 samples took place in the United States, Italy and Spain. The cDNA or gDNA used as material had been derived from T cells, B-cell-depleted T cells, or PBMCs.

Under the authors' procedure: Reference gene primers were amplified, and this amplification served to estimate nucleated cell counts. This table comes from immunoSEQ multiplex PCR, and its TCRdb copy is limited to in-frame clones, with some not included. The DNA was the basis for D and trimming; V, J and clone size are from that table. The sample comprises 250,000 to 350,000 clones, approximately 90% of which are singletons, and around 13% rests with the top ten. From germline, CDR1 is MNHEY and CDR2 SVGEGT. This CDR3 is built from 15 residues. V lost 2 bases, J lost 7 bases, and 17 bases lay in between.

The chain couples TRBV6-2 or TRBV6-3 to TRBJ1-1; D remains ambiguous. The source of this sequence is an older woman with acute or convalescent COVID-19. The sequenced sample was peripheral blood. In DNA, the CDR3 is TGTGCCAGCAGTTACAAAGGAGGACGGTCCTATGAAGCTTTCTTT. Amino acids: CASSYKGGRSYEAFF.